These 20 T cell receptor beta chains originate from one sample sequenced in a study of blood T cells in healthy people across ages. A J-beta primer mix and a sample-barcoded 5' primer were used in a second PCR of about 6 to 12 cycles. TCRdb re-called the 5' RACE reads with MiXCR, one entry per CDR3 protein. Of approximately 880,000 distinct CDR3 sequences in the sample, around 48% were seen once. Material for sequencing was blood. Receptor source: a man aged 30-40 years in good health.

This clonotype was counted ten times or more. The genes are TRBV7-2 and TRBJ2-7; no reliable D call. CDR1 is SGHTA, CDR2 FQGNSA, per germline. The CDR3 extends over 16 amino acids. The ends were cut back, 5 bases at V and 2 bases at J, with 19 bases in the middle. The CDR3 DNA follows: TGTGCCAGCAGCCCAAGGGCGGCCAGCCTAACCTACGAGCAGTACTTC. Translating it yields CASSPRAASLTYEQYF.

This clonotype was observed at least ten times. The gene calls are TRBV20-1 and TRBJ2-7; D is unresolved. Germline V gives CDR1 DFQATT, CDR2 SNEGSKA (reference sequence). V gave up 1 base and J gave up 6 bases, with 13 bases separating them. There are 13 residues in the CDR3. The CDR3 reads CSARVPTGLEQYF. The DNA for the CDR3 is TGCAGTGCTAGAGTCCCCACGGGCCTCGAGCAGTACTTC.

The CDR3 protein is CASSLEQSGIAEAFF. The DNA of the CDR3 is TGTGCCAGCAGCTTGGAACAGTCCGGGATCGCTGAAGCTTTCTTT. The genes are TRBV5-5 and TRBJ1-1; D unclear. The CDR3 loop spans 15 amino acids. Germline values: CDR1 SGHKS, CDR2 YYEKEE (reference sequence). V was shortened by 0 bases and J by 6 bases, with 15 bases between the two germline ends.

This clonotype was detected ten times or more. J is TRBJ1-2 and V is TRBV27; 8 bases fit TRBD1. Germline V gene sequence: CDR1 MNHEY, CDR2 SMNVEV (reference sequence). V was pared by 5 bases and J by 4 bases, with 6 bases of the junction left unmatched. The CDR3 covers 14 residues. The CDR3 spells CASSLTGVGYGYTF. CDR3 in DNA: TGTGCCAGCAGTCTGACAGGGGTTGGCTATGGCTACACCTTC.

Only a few counts were recorded for this clonotype. V is TRBV14 and J is TRBJ2-3, with 10 nucleotides matching TRBD1. CDR3 length: 14 amino acids. V was pared by 7 bases and J by 7 bases, with 8 bases of the junction left unmatched. Germline V gene lookup returns CDR1 SGHDN and CDR2 FVKESK. The CDR3 DNA sequence: TGTGCCAGCAACACCGGGACAGGGGCAAATACGCAGTATTTT. Translated: CASNTGTGANTQYF.

The chain recombines TRBV6-5 with TRBJ2-1, with D possibly being TRBD1 (6 bases). The CDR3 is 15 amino acids. The germline CDR1 and CDR2 sequences are MNHEY and SVGAGI. Trimming took off 0 bases at V and 6 bases at J, with 12 bases between the two ends. The CDR3, as DNA: TGTGCCAGCAGTTACTCCCAGGGGCTTCCCAATGAGCAGTTCTTC. It specifies CASSYSQGLPNEQFF.

J is TRBJ1-2 and V is TRBV28, with 7 bases matching TRBD1. V lost 6 bases to trimming and J lost 7 bases; unmatched junction nucleotides: 11. CDR3 length: 14 amino acids. The germline gives CDR1 MDHEN, CDR2 SYDVKM. The CDR3 coding sequence is TGTGCCAGCAGATTTCCTTCAGGGGGGGCTGGCTACACCTTC. As protein: CASRFPSGGAGYTF.

The rearrangement links TRBV3-1 to TRBJ1-3; D remains ambiguous. The CDR3 has 14 residues. Germline V gene sequence: CDR1 LGHDT, CDR2 YNNKEL (reference sequence). With 4 bases removed from V and 0 bases from J, the gap between germline ends came to 7 bases. CDR3 in DNA: TGTGCCAGCAGCCCCCGGGGCTCTGGAAACACCATATATTTT. Amino acids: CASSPRGSGNTIYF.

This rearrangement joins TRBV27 to TRBJ2-5; the D gene could be TRBD1 or TRBD2 (5 bases each). The J call is uncertain, as TRBJ2-7 better fits the DNA end. The CDR3 has 14 residues. Germline assignment: CDR1 MNHEY and CDR2 SMNVEV (reference sequence). The CDR3 is CASSFTGTLDEQYF. The CDR3, as DNA: TGTGCCAGCAGTTTTACCGGGACGCTCGACGAGCAGTACTTC.

This clonotype was counted a few times. The rearrangement links TRBV7-2 to TRBJ2-3; D gene uncertain. The germline CDR1 and CDR2 sequences are SGHTA and FQGNSA. The CDR3 consists of 15 residues. Trimming left V 1 base short and J 0 bases short, with 8 bases between. The CDR3 coding sequence is TGTGCCAGCAGCTTAGGCTACACTAGCACAGATACGCAGTATTTT. This codes for CASSLGYTSTDTQYF.

V is TRBV28 and J is TRBJ2-7; no definite D call. Deletions cut 5 bases from V and 1 base from J, with 12 bases between. Germline CDR1 MDHEN, CDR2 SYDVKM. The CDR3 contains 14 residues. The CDR3: CASSLPRLSYEQYF. As DNA, the CDR3 is TGTGCCAGCAGTCTCCCCCGGCTATCCTACGAGCAGTACTTC.

CDR3 loop: CASIPTGSRNNEQFF. The CDR3 DNA sequence: TGTGCCAGCATCCCTACAGGGTCGCGGAACAATGAGCAGTTCTTC. The V gene is TRBV5-6, the J gene TRBJ2-1; possibly TRBD1 for D (6 bases). V was pared by 6 bases and J by 5 bases, with 18 bases between. Germline loops: CDR1 SGHDT, CDR2 YYEEEE. This CDR3 contains 15 residues.

This chain joins TRBV5-5 and TRBJ2-1; TRBD1 aligns across 10 bases. Trimming cost V 5 bases and J 7 bases; bases outside gene matches: 6. CDR1 SGHKS and CDR2 YYEKEE come from the germline V gene (reference sequence). The CDR3 spans 14 residues. This CDR3 is CASSFPGQGNEQFF. The CDR3, as DNA: TGTGCCAGCAGTTTCCCGGGACAGGGGAATGAGCAGTTCTTC.

This clonotype was counted between two and nine times. The chain recombines TRBV6-2 or TRBV6-3 with TRBJ2-3; D gene unclear. V was pared by 5 bases and J by 4 bases, with 19 bases between. There are 16 residues in the CDR3. Germline V gene data show CDR1 as MNHEY and CDR2 as SVGEGT. CDR3 DNA sequence: TGTGCCAGCAGTAGATACCGATCTCCAGCGTCAGATACGCAGTATTTT. Its protein is CASSRYRSPASDTQYF.

The gene calls are TRBV27 and TRBJ2-5; TRBD1 is a possible D gene (5 bases). Trimming cost V 8 bases and J 4 bases, with 17 bases left between them. This CDR3 is built from 14 residues. From germline, CDR1 is MNHEY and CDR2 SMNVEV (reference sequence). CDR3 amino acids: CASGSRAVPETQYF. For the CDR3, the DNA is TGTGCCAGCGGTTCCAGGGCTGTGCCAGAGACCCAGTACTTC.

The chain employs TRBV24-1 and TRBJ2-1, with 7 nucleotides matching TRBD1. Per germline, CDR1 KGHDR and CDR2 SFDVKD. V trimming: 4 bases; J trimming: 10 bases; junction bases outside the gene matches: 3. The CDR3 sequence is 12 residues long. The DNA for the CDR3 is TGTGCCACCAGTGACAGGGGGAACGAGCAGTTCTTC. Amino acids: CATSDRGNEQFF.

This clonotype was found a few times. V is TRBV29-1 and J is TRBJ2-1; the D gene is possibly TRBD2 (6 bases). The ends were cut back, 7 bases at V and 6 bases at J, with 13 bases in the middle. The CDR3 sequence is 12 residues long. Germline values: CDR1 SQVTM, CDR2 ANQGSEA. The CDR3 DNA reads TGCAGCGCCGAGCCCGGGGGCAATGAGCAGTTCTTC. Its protein is CSAEPGGNEQFF.

The V gene is TRBV6-2 or TRBV6-3, the J gene TRBJ2-7, with D perhaps TRBD1 (6 bases). The germline CDR1 and CDR2 sequences are MNHEY and SVGEGT. V lost 6 bases and J 5 bases, leaving 11 bases between the germline ends. The CDR3 runs to 12 residues. CDR3 residues: CASSTGFHEQYF. Written as DNA, the CDR3 is TGTGCCAGCAGCACAGGGTTTCACGAGCAGTACTTC.

V gene TRBV7-2 combines with J gene TRBJ2-3; no definite D call. The germline V and J ends were trimmed by 3 bases and 4 bases, with 8 bases remaining between them. Germline V gene lookup returns CDR1 SGHTA and CDR2 FQGNSA. The CDR3 is made up of 13 amino acids. CDR3 DNA: TGTGCCAGCAGCTTGCCCAACGCAGATACGCAGTATTTT. Its translation: CASSLPNADTQYF.

V usage is TRBV3-1 and J usage is TRBJ2-3, with 10 bases matching TRBD1. With 4 bases clipped from V and 10 bases from J, the junction kept 8 bases outside the gene matches. CDR1 is LGHDT, CDR2 YNNKEL, per germline (reference sequence). The CDR3 covers 14 residues. The CDR3 DNA reads TGTGCCAGCAGCCCCAAACTGGGGACAGGGGCGCAGTATTTT. It is translated as CASSPKLGTGAQYF.